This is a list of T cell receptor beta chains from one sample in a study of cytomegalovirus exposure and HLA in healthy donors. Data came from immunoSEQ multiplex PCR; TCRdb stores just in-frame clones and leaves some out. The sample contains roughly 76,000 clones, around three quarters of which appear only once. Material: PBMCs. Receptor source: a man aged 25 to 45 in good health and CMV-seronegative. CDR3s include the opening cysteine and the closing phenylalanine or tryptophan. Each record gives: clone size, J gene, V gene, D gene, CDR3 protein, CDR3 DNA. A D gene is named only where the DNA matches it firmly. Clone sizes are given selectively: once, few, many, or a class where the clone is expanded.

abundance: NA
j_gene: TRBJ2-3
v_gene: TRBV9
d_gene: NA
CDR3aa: CASSLSVDTQYF
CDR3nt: TGTGCCAGCAGCCTTAGTGTAGATACGCAGTATTTT

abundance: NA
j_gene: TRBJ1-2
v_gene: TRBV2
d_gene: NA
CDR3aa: CASELGGHGYTF
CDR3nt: TGTGCCAGCGAGTTAGGGGGACATGGCTACACCTTC

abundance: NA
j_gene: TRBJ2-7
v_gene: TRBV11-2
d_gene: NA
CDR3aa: CASSSQSHVGGTQYF
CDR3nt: TGTGCCAGCAGCTCCCAAAGCCACGTTGGAGGTACGCAGTACTTC

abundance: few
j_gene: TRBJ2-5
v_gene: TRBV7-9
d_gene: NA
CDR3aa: CASSLREETQYF
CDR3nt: TGTGCCAGCAGCTTACGTGAAGAGACCCAGTACTTC

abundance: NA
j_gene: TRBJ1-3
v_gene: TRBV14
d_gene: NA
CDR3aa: CASSPSGNTIYF
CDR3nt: TGTGCCAGCAGCCCTTCTGGAAACACCATATATTTT

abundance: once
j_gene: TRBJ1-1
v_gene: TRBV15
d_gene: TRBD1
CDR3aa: CATSGVPGQLKAFF
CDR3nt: TGTGCCACCAGCGGTGTCCCGGGACAGCTAAAAGCTTTCTTT

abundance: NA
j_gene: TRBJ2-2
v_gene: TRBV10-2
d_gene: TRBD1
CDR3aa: CASRGTGPSANTGELFF
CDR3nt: TGCGCCAGCAGGGGGACAGGGCCATCCGCGAACACCGGGGAGCTGTTTTTT

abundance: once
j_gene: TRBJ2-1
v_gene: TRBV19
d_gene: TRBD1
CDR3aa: CASSTGQGRSYNEQFF
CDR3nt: TGTGCCAGTAGTACCGGACAGGGTCGCTCCTACAATGAGCAGTTCTTC

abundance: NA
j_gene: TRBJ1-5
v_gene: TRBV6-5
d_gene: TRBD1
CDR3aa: CASLRGANGNQPQHF
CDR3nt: TGTGCCAGCCTCAGGGGGGCAAACGGCAATCAGCCCCAGCATTTT

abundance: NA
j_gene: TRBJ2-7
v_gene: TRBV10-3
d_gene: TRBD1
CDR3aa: CAIRGDSPYEQYF
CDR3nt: TGTGCCATCAGGGGGGACAGCCCCTACGAGCAGTACTTC

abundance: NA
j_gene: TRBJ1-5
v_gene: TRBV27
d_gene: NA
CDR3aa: CASSLIGNQPQHF
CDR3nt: TGTGCCAGCAGTTTAATAGGCAATCAGCCCCAGCATTTT

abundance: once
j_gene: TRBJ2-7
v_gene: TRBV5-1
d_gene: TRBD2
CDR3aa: CASSFPGLAEISYEQYF
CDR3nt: TGCGCCAGCAGCTTCCCCGGACTAGCGGAAATCTCCTACGAGCAGTACTTC

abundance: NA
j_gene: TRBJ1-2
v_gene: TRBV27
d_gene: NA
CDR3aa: CASSVSGNYGYTF
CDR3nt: TGTGCCAGCAGCGTTTCAGGGAACTATGGCTACACCTTC

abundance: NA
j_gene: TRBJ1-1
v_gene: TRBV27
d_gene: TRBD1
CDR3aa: CASVTQGAWGTEAFF
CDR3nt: TGTGCCAGCGTGACACAGGGGGCCTGGGGCACTGAAGCTTTCTTT

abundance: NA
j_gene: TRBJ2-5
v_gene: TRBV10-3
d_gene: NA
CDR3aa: CAISDATVQETQYF
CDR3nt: TGTGCCATCAGTGATGCGACAGTTCAAGAGACCCAGTACTTC

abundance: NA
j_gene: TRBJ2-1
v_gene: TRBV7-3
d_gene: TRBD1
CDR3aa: CASSRTGGEQFF
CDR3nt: TGTGCCAGCAGCCGAACAGGGGGTGAGCAGTTCTTC

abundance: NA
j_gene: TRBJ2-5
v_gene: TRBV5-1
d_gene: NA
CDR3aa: CASRAGGTGKETQYF
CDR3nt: TGCGCCAGCAGGGCCGGCGGGACCGGAAAAGAGACCCAGTACTTC

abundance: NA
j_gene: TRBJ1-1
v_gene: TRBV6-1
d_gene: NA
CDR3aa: CASIWAGRTNTEAFF
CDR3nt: TGTGCCAGCATTTGGGCAGGTAGGACTAACACTGAAGCTTTCTTT

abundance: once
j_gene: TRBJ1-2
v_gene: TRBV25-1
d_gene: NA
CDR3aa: CASRSRGGEGNYGYTF
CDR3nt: TGTGCCAGCAGAAGTCGGGGAGGGGAGGGTAACTATGGCTACACCTTC

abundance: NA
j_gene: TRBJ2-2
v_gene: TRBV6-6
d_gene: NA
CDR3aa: CASDREVTGELFF
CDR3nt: TGTGCCAGCGACAGGGAGGTCACCGGGGAGCTGTTTTTT

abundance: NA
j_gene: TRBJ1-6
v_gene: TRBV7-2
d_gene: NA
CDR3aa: CASSFRTDNSPLHF
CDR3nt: TGTGCCAGCAGCTTCCGGACAGACAATTCACCCCTCCACTTT

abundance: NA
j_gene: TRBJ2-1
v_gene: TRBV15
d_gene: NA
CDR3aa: CATSRDLRGGPSYNEQFF
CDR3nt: TGTGCCACCAGCAGAGATCTTAGGGGGGGCCCCTCCTACAATGAGCAGTTCTTC

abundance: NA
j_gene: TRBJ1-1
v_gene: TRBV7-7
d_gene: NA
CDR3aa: CASSLNRNTEAFF
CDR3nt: TGTGCTAGCAGCTTAAACAGGAACACTGAAGCTTTCTTT

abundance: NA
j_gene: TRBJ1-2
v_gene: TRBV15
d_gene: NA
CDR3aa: CATSRERDTWEGYTF
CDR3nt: TGTGCCACCAGCAGAGAACGAGACACCTGGGAGGGCTACACCTTC

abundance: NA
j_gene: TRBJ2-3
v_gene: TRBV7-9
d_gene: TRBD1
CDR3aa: CASSSYRDRDTDTQYF
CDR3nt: TGTGCCAGCAGCTCCTACCGGGACAGGGACACAGATACGCAGTATTTT

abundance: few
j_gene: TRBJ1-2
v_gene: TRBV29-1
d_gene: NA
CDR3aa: CAEIDMDSYGYTF
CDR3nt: TGCGCAGAAATCGACATGGACAGCTATGGCTACACCTTC

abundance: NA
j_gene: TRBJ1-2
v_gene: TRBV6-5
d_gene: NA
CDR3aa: CASRPGARAKGYTF
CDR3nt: TGTGCCAGCAGGCCCGGTGCCAGGGCTAAAGGCTACACCTTC

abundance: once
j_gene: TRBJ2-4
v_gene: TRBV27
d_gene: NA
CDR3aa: CASSLVASANIQYF
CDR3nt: TGTGCCAGCAGTTTAGTGGCTAGCGCAAACATTCAGTACTTC

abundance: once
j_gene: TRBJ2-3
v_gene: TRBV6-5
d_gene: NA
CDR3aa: CASSSDRDTQYF
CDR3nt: TGTGCCAGCAGTTCAGACAGGGATACGCAGTATTTT

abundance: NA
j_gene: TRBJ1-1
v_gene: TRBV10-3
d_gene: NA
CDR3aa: CAIAGSSLTEAFF
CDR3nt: TGTGCCATCGCGGGGTCCAGCCTAACTGAAGCTTTCTTT

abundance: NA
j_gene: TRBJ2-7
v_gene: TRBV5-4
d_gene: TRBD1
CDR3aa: CASSLWDRDSNEQYF
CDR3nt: TGTGCCAGCAGCTTGTGGGACAGGGATTCTAACGAGCAGTACTTC

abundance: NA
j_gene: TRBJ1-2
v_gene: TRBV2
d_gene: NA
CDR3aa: CASSPDGRGGDGYTF
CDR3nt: TGTGCCAGCAGCCCCGATGGCAGGGGAGGGGATGGCTACACCTTC

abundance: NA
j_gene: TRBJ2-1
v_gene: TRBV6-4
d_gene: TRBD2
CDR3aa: CASSELAGAGNEQFF
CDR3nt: TGTGCCAGCAGTGAGCTAGCGGGAGCGGGCAATGAGCAGTTCTTC

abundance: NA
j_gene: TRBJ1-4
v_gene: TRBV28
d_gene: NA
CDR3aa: CASSSYGLNATNEKLFF
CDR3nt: TGTGCCAGCAGTTCATACGGACTCAACGCAACTAATGAAAAACTGTTTTTT

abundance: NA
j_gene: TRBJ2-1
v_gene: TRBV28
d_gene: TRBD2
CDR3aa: CAAQKTSGYNEQFF
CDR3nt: TGTGCCGCCCAGAAGACTAGCGGCTACAATGAGCAGTTCTTC